This T cell receptor beta chain was sequenced in a study of T-cell memory formation after mild COVID-19. Broader study findings: Shrinking CD4+ clones were chiefly CM and EM; CD8+ ones were chiefly EMRA.

The CDR3 is 17 residues long. With 5 bases clipped from V and 1 base from J, the junction kept 13 bases outside the gene matches. CDR1 is SGDLS and CDR2 is YYNGEE in the germline V gene. 5'RACE primed at constant segments yielded TCR alpha and TCR beta cDNA libraries bearing sample barcodes and UMIs. TCRdb passed the 5' RACE reads through MiXCR, listing each CDR3 protein once. The data show 580,000 or so distinct CDR3 sequences, 15% to 20% seen once. This clonotype has just a few counts. Antigen unknown. The receptor's source is an adult woman who had mild COVID-19 (a few samples of this study predate the infection). Cell type and time point are not known. This chain joins TRBV9 and TRBJ1-1, with 8 bases fitting TRBD1. Input material: PBMCs or a T cell subset sorted from them (not recorded which). The CDR3 here is CASSETRDRLRNTEAFF. In DNA form, the CDR3 reads TGTGCCAGCAGTGAAACCCGGGACAGGTTACGGAACACTGAAGCTTTCTTT.